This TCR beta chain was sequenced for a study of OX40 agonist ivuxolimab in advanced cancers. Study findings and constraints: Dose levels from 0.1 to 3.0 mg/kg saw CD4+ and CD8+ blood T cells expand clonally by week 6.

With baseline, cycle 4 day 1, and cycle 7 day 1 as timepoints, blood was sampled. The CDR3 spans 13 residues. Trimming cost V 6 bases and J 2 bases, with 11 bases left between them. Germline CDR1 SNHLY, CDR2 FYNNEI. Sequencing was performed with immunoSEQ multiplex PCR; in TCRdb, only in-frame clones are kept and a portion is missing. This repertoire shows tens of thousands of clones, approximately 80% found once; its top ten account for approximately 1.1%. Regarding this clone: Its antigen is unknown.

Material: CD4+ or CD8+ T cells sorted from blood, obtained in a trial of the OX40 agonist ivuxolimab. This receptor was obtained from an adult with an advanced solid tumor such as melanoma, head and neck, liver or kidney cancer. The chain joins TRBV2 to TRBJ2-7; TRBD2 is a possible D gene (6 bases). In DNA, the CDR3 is TGTGCCAGCAGGTTTAGCGGTACCTACGAGCAGTACTTC. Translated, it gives CASRFSGTYEQYF.